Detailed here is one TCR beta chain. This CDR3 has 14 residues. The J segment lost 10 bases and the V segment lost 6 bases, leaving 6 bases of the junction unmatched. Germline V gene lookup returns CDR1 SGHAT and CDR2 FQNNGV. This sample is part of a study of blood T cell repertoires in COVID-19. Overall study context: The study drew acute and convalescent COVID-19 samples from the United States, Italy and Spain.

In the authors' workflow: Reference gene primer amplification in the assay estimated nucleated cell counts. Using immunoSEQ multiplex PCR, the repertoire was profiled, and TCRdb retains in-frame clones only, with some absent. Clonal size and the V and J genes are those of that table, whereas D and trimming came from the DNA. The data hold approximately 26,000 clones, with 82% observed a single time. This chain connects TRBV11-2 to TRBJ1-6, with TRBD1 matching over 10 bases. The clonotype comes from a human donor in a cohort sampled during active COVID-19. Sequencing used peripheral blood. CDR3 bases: TGTGCCAGCAGTAGGGGACAGGGGTCCTCACCCCTCCACTTT. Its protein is CASSRGQGSSPLHF.